Listed here are 18 T cell receptor beta chains from one sample, sequenced in a study of shared clonotypes between healthy human individuals. TCRdb's table, derived via immunoSEQ multiplex PCR, lists solely in-frame clones and lacks some. The data contain about 500,000 clones, roughly 80% of them singletons. Sequencing input: PBMCs. The receptors were sampled from a woman in her 40s in good health. Some clones in this sample may be carry-over from other donors' samples.

This clone turned up a few times. The CDR3 loop reads CASSLGQGLKETQYF. The CDR3, as DNA: TGTGCCAGCAGCTTGGGACAGGGCCTTAAAGAGACCCAGTACTTC. V is TRBV7-9 and J is TRBJ2-5; 9 bases line up with TRBD1. The CDR3 is made up of 15 amino acids. Germline V gene sequence: CDR1 SEHNR, CDR2 FQNEAQ (reference sequence). The V segment lost 3 bases and the J segment 3 bases; nucleotides outside the gene matches: 5.

Worth noting for this clone: Other DNA variants within this sample encode the same CDR3. The chain joins TRBV9 to TRBJ2-1; no firm D call. This CDR3 contains 11 residues. The germline V gene encodes CDR1 SGDLS and CDR2 YYNGEE. The V gene lost 0 bases and the J gene lost 10 bases, with 5 bases spanning the gap. CDR3 sequence (DNA): TGTGCCAGCAGCGTAGGGGTGGAGCAGTTCTTC. This codes for CASSVGVEQFF.

The chain uses TRBV2 and TRBJ2-7; D not resolved. The CDR3 totals 14 residues. V was pared by 3 bases and J by 3 bases, with 12 bases between. Germline-derived CDR1 and CDR2 are SNHLY and FYNNEI. The CDR3 loop is CASSDIGHLYEQYF. In nucleotides, the CDR3 is TGTGCCAGCAGTGATATAGGGCACCTCTACGAGCAGTACTTC.

The V gene is TRBV7-9, the J gene TRBJ1-1, with D possibly matching TRBD1 (6 bases). The CDR3 covers 15 residues. The V end was cut by 1 base, the J end by 4 bases, with 13 bases between. CDR1 is SEHNR and CDR2 is FQNEAQ in the germline V gene (reference sequence). CDR3 bases: TGTGCCAGCAGCTTAGGACCTGGCAGGGGCACTGAAGCTTTCTTT. Amino acid sequence: CASSLGPGRGTEAFF.

This sequence joins TRBV7-3 and TRBJ1-6, with 8 bases fitting TRBD1. The V gene end was trimmed by 8 bases and the J gene end by 10 bases; junction bases not matched to a gene: 7. CDR3 length: 13 amino acids. CDR1 is SGHTA and CDR2 is FQGTGA in the germline V gene. The CDR3 DNA is TGTGCCAGCGGGGAGGACAGGGACTCACCCCTCCACTTT. Encoded protein: CASGEDRDSPLHF.

This clone was found once. The likely explanation is a read error, given a far larger clone one base away. The rearrangement joins TRBV29-1 to TRBJ1-4; D unclear. Germline values: CDR1 SQVTM, CDR2 ANQGSEA. This CDR3 spans 12 amino acids. This chain's CDR3 is CSAGESDERLFF. The CDR3 coding sequence is TGCAGCGCTGGAGAATCGGATGAAAGACTGTTTTTT.

The chain is built from TRBV29-1 and TRBJ2-5; 9 bases are shared with TRBD2. This CDR3 comprises 18 residues. Trimming at V came to 4 bases and at J to 3 bases, leaving 18 bases not matched to a gene. CDR1 SQVTM and CDR2 ANQGSEA come from the germline V gene. As DNA, the CDR3 is TGCAGCGTTGTAGTCGGTACTAGCGGGCGCAGATTGGAAGAGACCCAGTACTTC. Translating it yields CSVVVGTSGRRLEETQYF.

As for this clone: A far more abundant clone sits one base away, making this likely a read error. V is TRBV2 and J is TRBJ2-6; no clear D. Germline V gene lookup returns CDR1 SNHLY and CDR2 FYNNEI. This CDR3 spans 13 amino acids. The DNA of the CDR3 is TGTGCCAGCAAAAATTCTGGGACCAACGTCCTGACTTTC. The encoded protein is CASKNSGTNVLTF.

As to this clone: A read error is the likely source, as a far larger clone sits one nucleotide away. V usage is TRBV16 and J usage is TRBJ1-2; D not certain. V lost 2 bases and J lost 4, with 14 bases in between. The CDR3 loop spans 15 amino acids. Per the germline V gene, CDR1 is KGHSY and CDR2 is FQNENV. CDR3 in DNA: TGTGCCAGCAGCCAACAACCTGTAGAATCCTATGGCTACACCTTC. This translates into CASSQQPVESYGYTF.

This CDR3 is CASSESQGYGYTF. DNA for the CDR3: TGTGCCAGCAGTGAATCACAGGGTTATGGCTACACCTTC. The chain uses TRBV28 and TRBJ1-2, with D possibly TRBD1 on 6 matching bases. Germline CDR1 reads MDHEN; CDR2 reads SYDVKM. V lost 5 bases to trimming and J lost 5 bases, with 12 bases between them. The CDR3 runs to 13 residues.

As to this clone: At one boundary the junction diverges from the germline segment, which might be a read error. The J gene is TRBJ1-4, the V gene TRBV7-7; 9 bases are a match to TRBD1. The CDR3 runs 15 residues. Per the germline V gene, CDR1 is SSHAT and CDR2 is FNYEAQ (reference sequence). The CDR3 loop is CASSLDRGTNEKLFF. CDR3 nucleotides: TGTGCTAGCAGCTTAGACAGGGGGACTAATGAAAAACTGTTTTTT.

Comment on this clone: A single base is all that separates this from a far larger clone, so a read error is likely. J is TRBJ2-1 and V is TRBV29-1; 11 nucleotides match TRBD2. V shed 1 base and J 3 bases; nucleotides not matched to a gene: 8. The CDR3 runs 17 residues. In germline, CDR1 is SQVTM, CDR2 ANQGSEA. The CDR3 protein is CSVEGFVGTSGYNEQFF. CDR3 nucleotides: TGCAGCGTTGAAGGGTTCGTAGGGACTAGCGGCTACAATGAGCAGTTCTTC.

V usage is TRBV5-3 and J usage is TRBJ2-1, with 8 bases that match TRBD2. TRBV5-3 is designated an ORF whose function remains uncertain. Trimming cost V 0 bases and J 9 bases; bases outside gene matches: 8. The CDR3 totals 15 residues. The CDR3 DNA sequence: TGTGCCAGAAGCTTGGTTAGCGGGGCTAAGGGTGAGCAGTTCTTC. Translating it yields CARSLVSGAKGEQFF.

This rearrangement joins TRBV27 to TRBJ1-1; D remains ambiguous. V lost 1 base and J lost 4, with 13 bases in between. Germline loops: CDR1 MNHEY, CDR2 SMNVEV (reference sequence). This CDR3 is 15 amino acids long. CDR3 in amino acids: CASSLLRVGPTEAFF. The CDR3 nucleotides are TGTGCCAGCAGTTTATTGCGGGTAGGGCCCACTGAAGCTTTCTTT.

This clone showed up many times. The same CDR3 also results from other DNA sequences found in this sample. The chain uses TRBV11-2 and TRBJ2-7; 7 nucleotides agree with TRBD1. The germline gives CDR1 SGHAT, CDR2 FQNNGV. J gave up 3 bases and V 5 bases, and 10 bases lay outside the gene matches. This CDR3 spans 15 amino acids. CDR3 sequence: CASSDRTGGFYEQYF. The CDR3 nucleotides are TGTGCCAGCAGCGATCGGACAGGAGGTTTCTACGAGCAGTACTTC.

The CDR3 nucleotides read TGTGCCACCAGCAGAGGAGGTTACGATAATTCACCCCTCCACTTT. Its protein product is CATSRGGYDNSPLHF. The rearrangement links TRBV15 to TRBJ1-6; D not resolved. The CDR3 loop spans 15 amino acids. Germline values: CDR1 LNHNV, CDR2 YYDKDF (reference sequence). V lost 1 base to trimming and J lost 5 bases, with 9 bases between them.

The chain has TRBV28 and TRBJ1-2; D unclear. V shed 3 bases and J shed 1 base, with 9 bases lying between them. Germline V lookup: CDR1 MDHEN, CDR2 SYDVKM. The CDR3 totals 14 residues. This CDR3 is CASSFSGLNYGYTF. The CDR3 DNA reads as TGTGCCAGCAGTTTTTCAGGCCTTAACTATGGCTACACCTTC.

At least ten counts were recorded for this clone. J is TRBJ1-4 and V is TRBV30, with D maybe TRBD1 (5 bases). The CDR3 sequence is 11 residues long. V shed 2 bases and J shed 8 bases, with 6 bases lying between them. Germline values: CDR1 GTSNPN, CDR2 SVGIG (reference sequence). CDR3: CAWSPGEKLFF. DNA for the CDR3: TGTGCCTGGAGTCCAGGGGAAAAACTGTTTTTT. The entire variable domain, with the rest obtained from reference TRBV30 and TRBJ1-4, is as follows: SQTIHQWPATLVQPVGSPLSLECTVEGTSNPNLYWYRQAAGRGLQLLFYSVGIGQISSEVPQNLSASRPQDRQFILSSKKLLLSDSGFYLCAWSPGEKLFFGSGTQLSVL.